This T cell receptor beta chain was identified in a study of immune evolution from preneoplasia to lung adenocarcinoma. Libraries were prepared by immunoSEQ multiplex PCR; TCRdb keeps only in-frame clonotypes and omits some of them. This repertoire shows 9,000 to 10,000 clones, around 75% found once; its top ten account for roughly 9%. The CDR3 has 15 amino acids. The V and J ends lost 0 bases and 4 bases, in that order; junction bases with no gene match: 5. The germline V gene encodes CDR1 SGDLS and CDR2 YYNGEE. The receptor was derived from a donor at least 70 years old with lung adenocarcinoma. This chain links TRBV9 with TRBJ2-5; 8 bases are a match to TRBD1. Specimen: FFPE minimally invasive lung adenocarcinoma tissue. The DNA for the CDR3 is TGTGCCAGCAGCGTAGAGCAGGGGGCTGGAGAGACCCAGTACTTC. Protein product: CASSVEQGAGETQYF.